The T cell receptor (beta chain) described here comes from a study of CD8 T cells in ankylosing spondylitis. This clonotype was recorded at least ten times. The CDR3 extends over 14 amino acids. V shed 0 bases and J shed 1 base, with 6 bases lying between them. CDR1 and CDR2 (germline): SGHRS, YFSETQ. TCRdb reanalysed the 5' RACE reads using MiXCR and keeps one entry per CDR3 protein. The table shows 90,000 to 100,000 distinct CDR3 sequences, with over 6.5% occurring only once. V usage is TRBV5-1 and J usage is TRBJ2-3; unclear D gene. The sequencing sample was made of blood, either unsorted or a sorted T cell fraction (not recorded which). The TCR comes from a male donor with ankylosing spondylitis or in good health (not recorded which). The CDR3 reads CASSLVSRTDTQYF. CDR3 coding DNA: TGCGCCAGCAGCTTGGTATCCCGCACAGATACGCAGTATTTT.